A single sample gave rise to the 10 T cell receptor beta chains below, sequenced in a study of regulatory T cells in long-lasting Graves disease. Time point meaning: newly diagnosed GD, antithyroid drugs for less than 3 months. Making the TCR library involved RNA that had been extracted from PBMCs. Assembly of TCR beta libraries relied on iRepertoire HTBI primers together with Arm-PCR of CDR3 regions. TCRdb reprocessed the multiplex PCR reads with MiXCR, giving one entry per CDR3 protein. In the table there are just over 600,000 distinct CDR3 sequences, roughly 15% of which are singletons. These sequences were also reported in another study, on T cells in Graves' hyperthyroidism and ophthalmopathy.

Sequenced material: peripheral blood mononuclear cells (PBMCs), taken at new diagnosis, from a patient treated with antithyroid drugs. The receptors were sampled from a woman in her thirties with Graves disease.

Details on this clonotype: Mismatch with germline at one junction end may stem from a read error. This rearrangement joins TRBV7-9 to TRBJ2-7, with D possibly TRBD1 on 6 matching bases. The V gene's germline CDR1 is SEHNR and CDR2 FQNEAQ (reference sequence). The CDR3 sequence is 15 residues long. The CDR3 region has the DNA TGTGCCAGCAGCACCACAGGGCGCCCCTCCCACGAGCAGTACTTC. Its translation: CASSTTGRPSHEQYF.

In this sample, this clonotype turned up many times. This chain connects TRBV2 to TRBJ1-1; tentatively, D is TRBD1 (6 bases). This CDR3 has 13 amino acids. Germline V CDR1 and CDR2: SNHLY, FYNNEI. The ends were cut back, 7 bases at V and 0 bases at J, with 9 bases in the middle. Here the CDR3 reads CASNRVMNTEAFF. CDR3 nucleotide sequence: TGTGCCAGCAACAGGGTCATGAACACTGAAGCTTTCTTT.

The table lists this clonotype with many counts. The CDR3 region is CASTSSGGDNEQFF. Here the CDR3 DNA reads TGTGCCAGCACCTCTAGCGGGGGAGACAATGAGCAGTTCTTC. The rearrangement uses TRBV6-2 or TRBV6-3 and TRBJ2-1, with 10 bases identical to TRBD2. The V gene end was trimmed by 7 bases and the J gene end by 5 bases; junction bases not matched to a gene: 5. The CDR3 runs to 14 residues. Looked up from germline, CDR1 is MNHEY and CDR2 is SVGEGT.

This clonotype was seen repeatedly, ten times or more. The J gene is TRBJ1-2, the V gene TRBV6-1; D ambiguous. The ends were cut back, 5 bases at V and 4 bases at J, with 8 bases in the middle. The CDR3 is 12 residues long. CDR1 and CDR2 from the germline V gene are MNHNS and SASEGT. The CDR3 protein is CASSSPSYGYTF. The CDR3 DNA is TGTGCCAGCAGTAGCCCAAGCTATGGCTACACCTTC.

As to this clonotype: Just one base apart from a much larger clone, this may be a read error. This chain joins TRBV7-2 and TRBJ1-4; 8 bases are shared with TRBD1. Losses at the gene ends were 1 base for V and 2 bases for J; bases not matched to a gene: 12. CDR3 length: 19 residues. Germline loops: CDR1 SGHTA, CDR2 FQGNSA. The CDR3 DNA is TGTGCCAGCAGCTTAGGGCCCCCCGGGACAGGTGGCACTAATGAAAAACTGTTTTTT. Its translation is CASSLGPPGTGGTNEKLFF.

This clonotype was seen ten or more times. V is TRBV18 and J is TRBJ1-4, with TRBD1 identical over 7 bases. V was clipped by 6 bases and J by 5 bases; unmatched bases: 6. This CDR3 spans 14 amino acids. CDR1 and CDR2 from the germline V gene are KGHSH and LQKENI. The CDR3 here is CASSVTGTNEKLFF. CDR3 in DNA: TGTGCCAGCTCTGTGACAGGGACGAATGAAAAACTGTTTTTT.

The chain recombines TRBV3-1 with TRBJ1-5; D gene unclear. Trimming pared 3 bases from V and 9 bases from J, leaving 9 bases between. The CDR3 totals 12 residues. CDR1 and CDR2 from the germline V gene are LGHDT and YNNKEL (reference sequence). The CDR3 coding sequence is TGTGCCAGCAGCCATAGTGGAGGGCCCCAGCATTTT. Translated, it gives CASSHSGGPQHF.

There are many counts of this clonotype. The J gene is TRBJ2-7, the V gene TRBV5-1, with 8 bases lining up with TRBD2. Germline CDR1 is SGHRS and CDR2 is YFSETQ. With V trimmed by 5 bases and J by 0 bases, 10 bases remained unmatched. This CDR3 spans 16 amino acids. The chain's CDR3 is CASRVEGTRYSYEQYF. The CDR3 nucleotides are TGCGCCAGCAGAGTCGAAGGGACTAGGTACTCCTACGAGCAGTACTTC.

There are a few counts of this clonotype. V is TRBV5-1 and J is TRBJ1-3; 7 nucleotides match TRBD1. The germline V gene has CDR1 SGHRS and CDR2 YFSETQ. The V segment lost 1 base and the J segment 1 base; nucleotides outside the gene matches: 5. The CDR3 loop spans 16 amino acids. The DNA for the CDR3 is TGCGCCAGCAGCTTGACCTTACAGGGGTCTGGAAACACCATATATTTT. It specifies CASSLTLQGSGNTIYF.

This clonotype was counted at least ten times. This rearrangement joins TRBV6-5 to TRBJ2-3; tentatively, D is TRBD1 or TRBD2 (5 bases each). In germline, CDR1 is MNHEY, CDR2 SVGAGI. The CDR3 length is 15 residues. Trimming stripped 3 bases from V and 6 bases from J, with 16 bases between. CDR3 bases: TGTGCCAGCAGTTATGGGGCCTACCCGGGGGATACGCAGTATTTT. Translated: CASSYGAYPGDTQYF.